This T cell receptor (beta chain) comes out of a study of T cells in Graves' hyperthyroidism and ophthalmopathy. Study-wide context: Peripheral blood specimens were obtained at initial diagnosis, prior to any treatment.

On this clonotype: Its antigen is not known.

Pregnant or lactating patients were excluded, as were those with uncontrolled infection or other autoimmune disease. The CDR3 consists of 16 residues. The germline CDR1 and CDR2 sequences are SGDLS and YYNGEE. The junction had 9 bases not matched to a gene; V was cut back by 2 bases and J by 4 bases. Study findings and constraints: A model built on 13 V-J features separated ophthalmopathy from stable hyperthyroidism.

Amplified TCR beta CDR3 regions came from RNA transcripts. The primer set for the first-round RT-PCR of the TCR CDR3 was HTBI. Via MiXCR, TCRdb re-called the multiplex PCR reads, giving one row per CDR3 protein. The table lists 700,000 or so distinct CDR3 sequences, around 13% of them singletons. J is TRBJ2-3 and V is TRBV9, with 8 bases aligning to TRBD2. The sample was blood. The sequence came from a woman aged 50 to 60 with Graves' ophthalmopathy. CDR3 amino acids: CASSVGPGRAADTQYF. The CDR3 DNA reads TGTGCCAGCAGCGTCGGTCCCGGGAGGGCGGCAGATACGCAGTATTTT.